This TCR beta chain was profiled in a study of T cell changes during pregnancy in multiple sclerosis. Clones were sequenced by immunoSEQ multiplex PCR, and TCRdb holds only the in-frame ones, with some missing. There are around 63,000 clones in the sample; around 90% occur only once, and less than 3% lies in the top ten. V lost 1 base and J lost 1, with 9 bases in between. Germline assignment: CDR1 LNHDA and CDR2 SQIVND (reference sequence). The CDR3 has 15 residues. This specimen was peripheral blood, taken in the third trimester of pregnancy. The chain employs TRBV19 and TRBJ2-3; D perhaps matches TRBD1 (5 bases). The receptor comes from a female donor in good health, enrolled as a control in a pregnancy study. The CDR3 protein is CASSIVQGGTDTQYF. The CDR3, as DNA: TGTGCCAGTAGTATAGTTCAGGGTGGCACAGATACGCAGTATTTT.